This T cell receptor (beta chain) is drawn from a study of technical replicates of blood from a handful of donors. The CDR3 runs 13 residues. V was trimmed by 5 bases and J by 4 bases, leaving 11 bases between them. Germline V gene sequence: CDR1 LNHDA, CDR2 SQIVND (reference sequence). Profiling relied on immunoSEQ multiplex PCR, and the TCRdb table lists in-frame clones only, not all of them. The table has about 83,000 clones, approximately 92% seen once. The sequence derives from a human donor in good health. The chain joins TRBV19 to TRBJ1-2; D is undetermined. Material for sequencing was T cells isolated from PBMCs. CDR3 coding DNA: TGTGCCAGTAGTCTTGAGGGCCTCTATGGCTACACCTTC. It translates to CASSLEGLYGYTF. Complete variable domain (other parts from reference TRBV19 and TRBJ1-2): DGGITQSPKYLFRKEGQNVTLSCEQNLNHDAMYWYRQDPGQGLRLIYYSQIVNDFQKGDIAEGYSVSREKKESFPLTVTSAQKNPTAFYLCASSLEGLYGYTFGSGTRLTVV.